This T cell receptor beta chain was retrieved from a study of T cell responses to AZD1222 COVID-19 vaccine. Of note for this clone: The antigen is unknown.

The table came from immunoSEQ multiplex PCR; TCRdb's copy has only in-frame clones and leaves some out. The sample includes about 70,000 clones, approximately 90% of them seen just once. The study, taken as a whole, reports: Epitopes outside B.1.351 and B.1.1.7 mutated regions reportedly drew nearly half of spike TCRs. Repertoires were sampled only after the peak T cell response.

Between the trimmed V and J ends, which lost 2 bases and 3 bases, there was a span of 2 bases. Germline-derived CDR1 and CDR2 are GTSNPN and SVGIG (reference sequence). The CDR3 spans 11 residues. The origin of this receptor is an adult who received the MenACWY meningococcal vaccine as a control. The chain employs TRBV30 and TRBJ1-3; D gene ambiguous. The sample here was peripheral blood, taken 28 days after the second dose of the MenACWY control vaccine. Here the CDR3 reads CAWSSGNTIYF. CDR3 in DNA: TGTGCCTGGAGTAGTGGAAACACCATATATTTT. Based on the CDR3 plus reference TRBV30 and TRBJ1-3, the full variable domain is SQTIHQWPATLVQPVGSPLSLECTVEGTSNPNLYWYRQAAGRGLQLLFYSVGIGQISSEVPQNLSASRPQDRQFILSSKKLLLSDSGFYLCAWSSGNTIYFGEGSWLTVV.